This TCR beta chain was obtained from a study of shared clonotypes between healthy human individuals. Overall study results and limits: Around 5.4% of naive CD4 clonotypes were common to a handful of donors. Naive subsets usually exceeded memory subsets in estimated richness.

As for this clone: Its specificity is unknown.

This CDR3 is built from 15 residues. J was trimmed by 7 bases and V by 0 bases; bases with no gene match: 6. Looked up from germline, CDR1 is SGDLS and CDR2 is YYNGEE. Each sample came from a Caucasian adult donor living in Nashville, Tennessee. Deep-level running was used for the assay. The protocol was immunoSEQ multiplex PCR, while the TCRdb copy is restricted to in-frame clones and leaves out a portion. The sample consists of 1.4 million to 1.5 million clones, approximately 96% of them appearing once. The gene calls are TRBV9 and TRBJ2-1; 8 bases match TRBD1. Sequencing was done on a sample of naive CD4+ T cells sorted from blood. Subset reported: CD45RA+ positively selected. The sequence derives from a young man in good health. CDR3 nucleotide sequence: TGTGCCAGCAGCGTAGGGGCTGGACAGGGAAATGAGCAGTTCTTC. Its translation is CASSVGAGQGNEQFF. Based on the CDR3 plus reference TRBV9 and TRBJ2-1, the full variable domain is DSGVTQTPKHLITATGQRVTLRCSPRSGDLSVYWYQQSLDQGLQFLIQYYNGEERAKGNILERFSAQQFPDLHSELNLSSLELGDSALYFCASSVGAGQGNEQFFGPGTRLTVL.